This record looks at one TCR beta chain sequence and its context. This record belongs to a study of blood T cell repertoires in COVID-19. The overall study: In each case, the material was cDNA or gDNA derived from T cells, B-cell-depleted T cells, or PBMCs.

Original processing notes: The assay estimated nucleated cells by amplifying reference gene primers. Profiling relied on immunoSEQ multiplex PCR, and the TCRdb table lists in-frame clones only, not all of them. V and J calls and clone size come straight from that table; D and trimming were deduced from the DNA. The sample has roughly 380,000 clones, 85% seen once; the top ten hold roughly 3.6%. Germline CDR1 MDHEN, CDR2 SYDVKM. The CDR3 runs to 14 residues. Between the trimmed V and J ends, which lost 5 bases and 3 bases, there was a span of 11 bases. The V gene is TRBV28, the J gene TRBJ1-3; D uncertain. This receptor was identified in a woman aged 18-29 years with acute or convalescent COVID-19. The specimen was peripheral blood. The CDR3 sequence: CASSTTPGGNTIYF. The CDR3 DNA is TGTGCCAGCAGTACCACACCTGGTGGAAACACCATATATTTT.